This T cell receptor (beta chain) was captured in a study of post-analysis software for immune sequencing data. Looking at the study overall: Recorded disease courses covered relapsing-remitting, secondary progressive and progressive-relapsing multiple sclerosis. Some patients had no subtype annotation. Overall study findings and caveats: The study found TRBV5-6, TRBV5-1 and TRBV20-1 among a few TRBV segments more frequent in patients than controls. Clustering by F measure revealed strong co-clustering among samples prepared together in one batch. Controls had significantly higher normalized Chao1 diversity than multiple sclerosis patients.

Tagging with unique molecular identifiers was a feature of the TCR beta cDNA libraries. With about 0.95 to 11 million T cells as the source, hundreds of thousands of cDNA molecules resulted. One entry per CDR3 protein, called by TCRdb with MiXCR from the PCR reads. The data show more than 500,000 distinct CDR3 sequences, approximately 31% seen once. There are many counts of this clonotype. What it recognizes is unknown. CDR1 and CDR2 (germline): SEHNR, FQNEAQ (reference sequence). V lost 1 base and J lost 4, with 8 bases in between. This CDR3 has 14 amino acids. Sequenced: blood. This receptor was identified in a girl between 2 and 17 years old with multiple sclerosis. The chain employs TRBV7-9 and TRBJ2-1; D is possibly TRBD2 (5 bases). CDR3: CASSLEAGYNEQFF. The CDR3 DNA is TGTGCCAGCAGCTTAGAGGCGGGTTACAATGAGCAGTTCTTC.